This paragraph reports one T cell receptor (beta chain). In germline, CDR1 is ENHRY, CDR2 SYGVKD. The ends lost 6 bases at V and 5 bases at J; junction bases unmatched: 12. The CDR3 extends over 15 amino acids. The method was immunoSEQ multiplex PCR; TCRdb's version includes in-frame clones alone and lacks a portion of them. The sample shows fewer than 250,000 clones, 70% to 90% of them seen only once. This record belongs to a study of blood T cell repertoires in COVID-19. Study in general: There were acute and convalescent COVID-19 samples, and they came from the United States, Italy and Spain.

The sequencing input was PBMCs or T cells enriched from blood (not recorded which). The sequence was collected from a woman between 45 and 60 years old with acute COVID-19. This rearrangement joins TRBV10-3 to TRBJ2-7; the match to TRBD1 covers 8 bases. The CDR3 spells CAISPGTGTSHEQYF. The CDR3 DNA follows: TGTGCCATCAGCCCCGGGACAGGTACATCCCACGAGCAGTACTTC.